This TCR beta chain is from a study of T-cell reconstitution after alpha-beta-depleted transplantation in children. The TCRbeta library incorporated unique molecular identifiers. TCRdb passed the PCR reads through MiXCR, listing each CDR3 protein once. Among 450,000 to 600,000 distinct CDR3 sequences listed, 10% to 15% were seen once. CDR1 and CDR2 (germline): MNHNS, SASEGT. The CDR3 runs to 14 residues. Trimming took 7 bases from V and 0 from J, leaving 11 bases between them. Material: PBMCs, mostly from graft donor cells, obtained 360 days after TCRalphabeta/CD19-depleted stem cell transplant. This chain joins TRBV6-1 and TRBJ2-3, with D possibly being TRBD2 (5 bases). The clonotype was recovered from a male patient aged 5 to 17 who had a stem cell transplant for acute myeloid leukemia, so the T cells may come from the graft donor. The CDR3 region has the DNA TGTGCCAGCATTCTTAGACTAAGCACAGATACGCAGTATTTT. Translating it yields CASILRLSTDTQYF.